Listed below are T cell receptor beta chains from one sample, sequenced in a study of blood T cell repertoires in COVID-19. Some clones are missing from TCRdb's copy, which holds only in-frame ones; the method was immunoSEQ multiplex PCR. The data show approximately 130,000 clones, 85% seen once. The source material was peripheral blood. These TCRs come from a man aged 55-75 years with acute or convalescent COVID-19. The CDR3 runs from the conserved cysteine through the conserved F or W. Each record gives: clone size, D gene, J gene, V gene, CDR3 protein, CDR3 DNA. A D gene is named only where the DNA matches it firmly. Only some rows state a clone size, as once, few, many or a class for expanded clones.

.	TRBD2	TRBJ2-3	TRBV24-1	CATSDPSGTEDTQYF	TGTGCCACCAGTGATCCTAGCGGCACCGAAGATACGCAGTATTTT
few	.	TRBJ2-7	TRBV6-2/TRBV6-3	CASSLTGLPDEQYF	TGTGCCAGCAGTTTGACCGGACTCCCTGACGAGCAGTACTTC
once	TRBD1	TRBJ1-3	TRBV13	CASSLEGTGENTIYF	TGTGCCAGCAGCTTAGAGGGGACAGGGGAAAACACCATATATTTT
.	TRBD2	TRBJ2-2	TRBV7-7	CASSFSGLAENTGELFF	TGTGCTAGCAGCTTCTCCGGACTAGCGGAGAACACCGGGGAGCTGTTTTTT
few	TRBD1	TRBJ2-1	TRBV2	CASQFGTGGSDEQFF	TGTGCCAGCCAGTTCGGGACAGGGGGCAGCGATGAGCAGTTCTTC
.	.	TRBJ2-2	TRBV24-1	CATSDFATGTGELFF	TGTGCCACCAGTGATTTTGCAACAGGCACCGGGGAGCTGTTTTTT
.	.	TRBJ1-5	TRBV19	CASSIQVQGPQHF	TGTGCCAGTAGTATACAGGTGCAAGGGCCCCAGCATTTT
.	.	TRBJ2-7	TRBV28	CASKVGAGSYEQYF	TGTGCCAGCAAGGTAGGGGCCGGCTCCTACGAGCAGTACTTC
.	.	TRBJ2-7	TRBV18	CASSPGQRDEQYF	TGTGCCAGCTCACCAGGGCAGAGGGACGAGCAGTACTTC
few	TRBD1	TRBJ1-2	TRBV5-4	CASSLGDRDYGYTF	TGTGCCAGCAGCTTAGGGGACAGGGACTATGGCTACACCTTC
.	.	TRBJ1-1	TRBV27	CASSPYRENTEAFF	TGTGCCAGCAGTCCATACAGGGAGAACACTGAAGCTTTCTTT
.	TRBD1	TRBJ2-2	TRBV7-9	CASSPWDRGDTGELFF	TGTGCCAGCAGCCCCTGGGACAGGGGGGACACCGGGGAGCTGTTTTTT
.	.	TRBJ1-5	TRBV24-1	CASAKSNSNQPQHF	TGTGCCTCCGCAAAGAGTAATAGCAATCAGCCCCAGCATTTT
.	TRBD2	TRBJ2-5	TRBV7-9	CASSLARGGQETQYF	TGTGCCAGCAGCTTAGCGCGCGGGGGTCAAGAGACCCAGTACTTC